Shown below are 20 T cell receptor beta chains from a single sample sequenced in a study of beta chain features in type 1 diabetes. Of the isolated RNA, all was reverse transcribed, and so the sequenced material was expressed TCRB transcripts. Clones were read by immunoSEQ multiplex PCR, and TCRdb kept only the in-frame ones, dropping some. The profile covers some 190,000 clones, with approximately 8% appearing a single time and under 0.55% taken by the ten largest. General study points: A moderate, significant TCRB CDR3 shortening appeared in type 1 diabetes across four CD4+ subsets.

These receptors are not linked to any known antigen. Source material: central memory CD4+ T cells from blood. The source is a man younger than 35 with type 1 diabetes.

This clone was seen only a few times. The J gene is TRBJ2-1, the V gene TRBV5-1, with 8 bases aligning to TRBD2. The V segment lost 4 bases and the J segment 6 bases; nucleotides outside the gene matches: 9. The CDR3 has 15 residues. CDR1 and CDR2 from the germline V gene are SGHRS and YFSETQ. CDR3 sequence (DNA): TGCGCCAGCAGCCCCGGGACTAGACCGACCAATGAGCAGTTCTTC. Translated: CASSPGTRPTNEQFF.

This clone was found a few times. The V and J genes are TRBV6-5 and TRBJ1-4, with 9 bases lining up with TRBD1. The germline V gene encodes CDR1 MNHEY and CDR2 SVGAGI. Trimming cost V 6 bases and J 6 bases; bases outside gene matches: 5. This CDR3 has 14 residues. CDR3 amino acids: CASREDRGDEKLFF. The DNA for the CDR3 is TGTGCCAGCAGAGAGGACAGGGGCGATGAAAAACTGTTTTTT.

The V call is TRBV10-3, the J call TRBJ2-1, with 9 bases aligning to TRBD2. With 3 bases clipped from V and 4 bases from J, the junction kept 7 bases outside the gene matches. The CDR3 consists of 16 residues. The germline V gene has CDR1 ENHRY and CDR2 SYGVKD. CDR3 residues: CAISDSGAGGYNEQFF. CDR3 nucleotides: TGTGCCATCAGTGACTCAGGAGCGGGAGGTTACAATGAGCAGTTCTTC.

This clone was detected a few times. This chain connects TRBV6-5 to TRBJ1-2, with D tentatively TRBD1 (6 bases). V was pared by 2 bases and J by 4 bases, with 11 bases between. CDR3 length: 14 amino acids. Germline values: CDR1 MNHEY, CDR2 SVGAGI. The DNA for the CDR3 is TGTGCCAGCAGTTACCAGGGACAATTCTATGGCTACACCTTC. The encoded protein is CASSYQGQFYGYTF.

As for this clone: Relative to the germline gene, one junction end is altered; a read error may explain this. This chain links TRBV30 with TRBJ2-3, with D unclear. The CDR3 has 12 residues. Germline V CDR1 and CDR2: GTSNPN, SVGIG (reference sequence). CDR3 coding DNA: TGTGCCTGGAGCCGATACACAGATACGCAGTGTTTT. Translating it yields CAWSRYTDTQCF.

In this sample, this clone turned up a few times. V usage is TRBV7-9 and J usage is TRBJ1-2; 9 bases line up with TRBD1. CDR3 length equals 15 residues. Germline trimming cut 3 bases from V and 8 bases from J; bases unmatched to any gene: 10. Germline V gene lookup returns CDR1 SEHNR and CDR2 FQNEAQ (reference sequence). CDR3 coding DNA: TGTGCCAGCAGCTTTCGTAGCGGGACAGGGAAGGGCTACACCTTC. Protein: CASSFRSGTGKGYTF. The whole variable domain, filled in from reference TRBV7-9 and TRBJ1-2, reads DTGVSQNPRHKITKRGQNVTFRCDPISEHNRLYWYRQTLGQGPEFLTYFQNEAQLEKSRLLSDRFSAERPKGSFSTLEIQRTEQGDSAMYLCASSFRSGTGKGYTFGSGTRLTVV.

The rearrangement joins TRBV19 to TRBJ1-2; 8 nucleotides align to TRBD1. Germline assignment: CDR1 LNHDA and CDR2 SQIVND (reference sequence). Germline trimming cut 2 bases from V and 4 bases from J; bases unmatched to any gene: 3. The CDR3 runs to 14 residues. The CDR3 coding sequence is TGTGCCAGTAGTATACAGGGGGCAAGCTATGGCTACACCTTC. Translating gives CASSIQGASYGYTF. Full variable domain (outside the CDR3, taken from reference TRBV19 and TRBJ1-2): DGGITQSPKYLFRKEGQNVTLSCEQNLNHDAMYWYRQDPGQGLRLIYYSQIVNDFQKGDIAEGYSVSREKKESFPLTVTSAQKNPTAFYLCASSIQGASYGYTFGSGTRLTVV.

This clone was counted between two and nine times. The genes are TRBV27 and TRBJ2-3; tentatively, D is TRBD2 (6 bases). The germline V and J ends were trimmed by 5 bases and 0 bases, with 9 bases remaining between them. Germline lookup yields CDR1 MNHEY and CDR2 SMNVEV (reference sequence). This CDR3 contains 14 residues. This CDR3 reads CASSLGGSTDTQYF. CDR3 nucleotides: TGTGCCAGCAGTCTCGGGGGAAGCACAGATACGCAGTATTTT.

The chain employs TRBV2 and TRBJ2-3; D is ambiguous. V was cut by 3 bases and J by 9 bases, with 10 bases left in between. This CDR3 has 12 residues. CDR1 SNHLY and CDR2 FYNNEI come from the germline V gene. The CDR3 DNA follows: TGTGCCAGCAGTGATCTCTCGAGGACGCAGTATTTT. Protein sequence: CASSDLSRTQYF.

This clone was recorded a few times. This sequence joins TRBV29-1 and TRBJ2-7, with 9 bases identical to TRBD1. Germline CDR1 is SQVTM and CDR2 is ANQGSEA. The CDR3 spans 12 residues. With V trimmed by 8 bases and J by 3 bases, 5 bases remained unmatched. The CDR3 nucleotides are TGCAGCATACGGACAGGGGTCTACGAGCAGTACTTC. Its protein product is CSIRTGVYEQYF.

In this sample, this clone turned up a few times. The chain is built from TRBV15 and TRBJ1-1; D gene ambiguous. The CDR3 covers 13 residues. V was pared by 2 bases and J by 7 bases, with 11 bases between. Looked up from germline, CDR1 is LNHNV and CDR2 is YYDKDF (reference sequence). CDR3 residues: CATSRSFADEAFF. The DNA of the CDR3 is TGTGCCACCAGCAGATCGTTCGCAGATGAAGCTTTCTTT.

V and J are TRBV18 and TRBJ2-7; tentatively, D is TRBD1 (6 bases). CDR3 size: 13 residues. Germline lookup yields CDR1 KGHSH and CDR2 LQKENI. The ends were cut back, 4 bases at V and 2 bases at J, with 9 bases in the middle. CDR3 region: CASSLTGTYEQYF. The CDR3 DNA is TGTGCCAGCTCACTCACAGGGACCTACGAGCAGTACTTC.

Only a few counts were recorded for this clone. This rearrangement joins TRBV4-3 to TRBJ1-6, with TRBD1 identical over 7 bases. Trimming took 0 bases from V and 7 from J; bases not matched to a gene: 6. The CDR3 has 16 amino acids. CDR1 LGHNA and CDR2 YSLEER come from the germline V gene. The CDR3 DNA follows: TGCGCCAGCAGCCAAGATCCCCAGGGGGGCAATTCACCCCTCCACTTT. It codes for CASSQDPQGGNSPLHF.

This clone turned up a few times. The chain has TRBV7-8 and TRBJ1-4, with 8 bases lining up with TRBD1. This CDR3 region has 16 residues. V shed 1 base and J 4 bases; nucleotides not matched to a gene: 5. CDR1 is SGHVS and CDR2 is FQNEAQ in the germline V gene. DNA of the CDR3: TGTGCCAGCAGCTTAGACAGGGGGACGTTTAATGAAAAACTGTTTTTT. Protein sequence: CASSLDRGTFNEKLFF.

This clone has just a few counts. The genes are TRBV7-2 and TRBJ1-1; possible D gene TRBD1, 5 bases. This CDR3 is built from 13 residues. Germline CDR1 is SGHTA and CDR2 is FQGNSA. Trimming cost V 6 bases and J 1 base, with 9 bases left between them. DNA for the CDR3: TGTGCCAGCAGTCAGGGCCGGAACACTGAAGCTTTCTTT. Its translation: CASSQGRNTEAFF.

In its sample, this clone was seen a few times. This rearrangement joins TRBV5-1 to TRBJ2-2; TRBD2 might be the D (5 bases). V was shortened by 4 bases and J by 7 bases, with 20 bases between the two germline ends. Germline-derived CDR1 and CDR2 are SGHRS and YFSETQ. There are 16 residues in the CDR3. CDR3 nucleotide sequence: TGCGCCAGCAGCCGATCGCTAGGAGGTGTTGGCGGGGAGCTGTTTTTT. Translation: CASSRSLGGVGGELFF. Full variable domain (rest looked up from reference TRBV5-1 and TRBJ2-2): KAGVTQTPRYLIKTRGQQVTLSCSPISGHRSVSWYQQTPGQGLQFLFEYFSETQRNKGNFPGRFSGRQFSNSRSEMNVSTLELGDSALYLCASSRSLGGVGGELFFGEGSRLTVL.

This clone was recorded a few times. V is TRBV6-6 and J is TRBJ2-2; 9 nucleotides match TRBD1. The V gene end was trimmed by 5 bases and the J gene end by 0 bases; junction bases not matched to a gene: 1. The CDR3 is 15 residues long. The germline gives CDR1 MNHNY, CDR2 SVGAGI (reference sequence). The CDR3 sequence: CASSRQGANTGELFF. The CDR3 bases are TGTGCCAGCAGTAGACAGGGGGCGAACACCGGGGAGCTGTTTTTT.

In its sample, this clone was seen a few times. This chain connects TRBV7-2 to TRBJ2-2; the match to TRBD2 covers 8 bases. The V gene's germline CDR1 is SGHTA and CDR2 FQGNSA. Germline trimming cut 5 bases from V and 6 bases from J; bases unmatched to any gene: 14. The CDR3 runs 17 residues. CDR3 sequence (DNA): TGTGCCAGCAGCCGGGGGTCTCAGGGACTAGTGTCCGGGGAGCTGTTTTTT. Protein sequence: CASSRGSQGLVSGELFF.

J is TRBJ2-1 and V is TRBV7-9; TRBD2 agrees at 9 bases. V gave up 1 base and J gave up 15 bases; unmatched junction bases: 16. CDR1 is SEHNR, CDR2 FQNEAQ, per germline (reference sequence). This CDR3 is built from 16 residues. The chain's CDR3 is CASSLVLTAGGLLGFF. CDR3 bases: TGTGCCAGCAGCTTAGTCCTAACAGCGGGGGGCCTACTCGGGTTCTTC.

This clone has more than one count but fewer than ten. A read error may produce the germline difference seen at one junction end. CDR3 coding DNA: TGTGCCAGCAGCTTGGCGAGGACAGGGGGTCCTTTTCGGGACTTC. Amino acids: CASSLARTGGPFRDF. This chain links TRBV7-2 with TRBJ2-7; TRBD1 agrees at 10 bases. Germline V CDR1 and CDR2: SGHTA, FQGNSA. The length of the CDR3 is 15 residues.